The clone carrying this TCR beta chain came up once. Its antigen is as yet unknown. This sample was taken from a study of cytomegalovirus exposure and HLA in healthy donors. Both 60 Vbeta primers and 13 Jbeta primers went into the PCR. TCRdb's copy holds only in-frame clones and misses some; the assay was immunoSEQ multiplex PCR. Of around 140,000 clones listed, approximately 57% are singletons. CDR1 is SGHNT, CDR2 YENEEA, per germline. This CDR3 is 15 amino acids long. Between the trimmed V and J ends, which lost 5 bases and 6 bases, there was a span of 18 bases. Findings of the study overall: Sequencing likely caused a cluster of highly shared sequence variants.

The V gene is TRBV11-3, the J gene TRBJ2-3, with a tentative D call TRBD2 (6 bases). This sequence originates from a male donor in good health and CMV-seronegative. Sequencing was done on a sample of PBMCs. CDR3 residues: CASSRTGTDVDTQYF. The CDR3 coding sequence is TGTGCCAGCAGCCGCACCGGGACTGACGTGGATACGCAGTATTTT. The full variable domain, rest sourced from reference TRBV11-3 and TRBJ2-3, is EAGVVQSPRYKIIEKKQPVAFWCNPISGHNTLYWYLQNLGQGPELLIRYENEEAVDDSQLPKDRFSAERLKGVDSTLKIQPAELGDSAVYLCASSRTGTDVDTQYFGPGTRLTVL.